These T cell receptor beta chains were read from a single sample in a study of OX40 agonist ivuxolimab in advanced cancers. Only in-frame clones appear in the TCRdb table, and some are missing; sequencing was by immunoSEQ multiplex PCR. The sample has tens of thousands of clones; roughly nine tenths are singletons. Sequenced here: CD4+ or CD8+ T cells sorted from blood, sampled in a trial of the OX40 agonist ivuxolimab. All receptors derive from an adult with an advanced solid tumor such as melanoma, head and neck, liver or kidney cancer. Both conserved end residues are part of each CDR3. D genes are given only for firm matches. The size of a clone is reported for some rows only, either as once, few or many, or as a class for expanded clones.

v_gene	abundance	d_gene	len	j_gene	CDR3nt	CDR3aa
TRBV10-1	NA	NA	15	TRBJ1-3	TGCGCCAGCAGCACCGACAGTGAGGGGGGAAACACCATATATTTT	CASSTDSEGGNTIYF
TRBV6-6	once	NA	12	TRBJ1-6	TGTGCCAGCAGCGCCCATAATTCACCCCTCCACTTT	CASSAHNSPLHF
TRBV10-1	NA	TRBD2	15	TRBJ2-3	TGCGCCAGCAGTGGGACCAGCGGGAGAACAGATACGCAGTATTTT	CASSGTSGRTDTQYF
TRBV7-3	NA	TRBD2	19	TRBJ2-3	TGTGCCAGCAGCTTAGATTCGCTAGCGGGAGCCGGTGGCACAGATACGCAGTATTTT	CASSLDSLAGAGGTDTQYF
TRBV9	NA	NA	16	TRBJ2-3	TGTGCCAGCAGCGTAGGGTATGGGGGAAGCACAGATACGCAGTATTTT	CASSVGYGGSTDTQYF
TRBV30	NA	TRBD2	15	TRBJ2-1	TGTGCCTGGAGTTATGGACTAGCTGGAGGGGATGAGCAGTTCTTC	CAWSYGLAGGDEQFF
TRBV5-4	NA	NA	13	TRBJ2-5	TGTGCCAGCAGCTTGCAACAGCAAGAGACCCAGTACTTC	CASSLQQQETQYF
TRBV6-6	NA	NA	16	TRBJ2-5	TGTGCCAGCGAGGTACGGTGGGGACAATACGGAGTGACCCAGTACTTC	CASEVRWGQYGVTQYF
TRBV6-5	NA	NA	15	TRBJ1-1	TGTGCCAGCAGTTACAGAGGGACGGCCCACACTGAAGCTTTCTTT	CASSYRGTAHTEAFF
TRBV5-1	NA	NA	14	TRBJ1-1	TGCGCCAGCAGTACCGGCCAGACGAACACTGAAGCTTTCTTT	CASSTGQTNTEAFF
TRBV9	NA	TRBD1	17	TRBJ1-6	TGTGCCAGCAGCAAATCAACGGGGGACAGAGATAATTCACCCCTCCACTTT	CASSKSTGDRDNSPLHF
TRBV18	few	NA	15	TRBJ1-1	TGTGCCAGCTCAAGCGGGACGGCCATGAACACTGAAGCTTTCTTT	CASSSGTAMNTEAFF
TRBV6-6	NA	TRBD1	14	TRBJ1-1	TGTGCCAGCAGGTCCGGGACAGGGGGCACTGAAGCTTTCTTT	CASRSGTGGTEAFF
TRBV6-5	NA	TRBD1	14	TRBJ1-4	TGTGCCAGCAGACTGGACAGGGGGCGCGAAAAACTGTTTTTT	CASRLDRGREKLFF
TRBV10-1	NA	TRBD2	17	TRBJ2-7	TGCGCCAGCAGTACCTCGGGACTAGCGGGAACCCCATACGAGCAGTACTTC	CASSTSGLAGTPYEQYF
TRBV10-2	NA	TRBD1	13	TRBJ2-7	TGCGCCAGCAGTTCGGACAGGGTAGACGAGCAGTACTTC	CASSSDRVDEQYF
TRBV9	once	NA	13	TRBJ2-1	TGTGCCAGCAGCACCGGGAACTACAATGAGCAGTTCTTC	CASSTGNYNEQFF
TRBV28	NA	NA	15	TRBJ1-5	TGTGCCAGCAGTGGCGGACAAGGGCATGGACAGCCCCAGCATTTT	CASSGGQGHGQPQHF
TRBV6-1	NA	TRBD1	14	TRBJ2-7	TGTGCCAGCAGGACAGGGGGCGCGTCCTACGAGCAGTACTTC	CASRTGGASYEQYF
TRBV7-6	NA	TRBD1	15	TRBJ1-1	TGTGCCAGCAGCTTAGGTCGGACAGGGAACACTGAAGCTTTCTTT	CASSLGRTGNTEAFF
TRBV9	NA	NA	14	TRBJ1-1	TGTGCCAGCAGCGCACTACAGGGAGGCTCTGAAGCTTTCTTT	CASSALQGGSEAFF
TRBV5-1	NA	NA	14	TRBJ1-5	TGCGCCAGCAGCCCGATACAGGGAAAGGGGCCCCAGCATTTT	CASSPIQGKGPQHF
TRBV7-2	NA	NA	13	TRBJ2-3	TGTGCCAGCAGCCCCACCGCTGCGGATACGCAGTATTTT	CASSPTAADTQYF
TRBV5-1	NA	NA	13	TRBJ2-7	TGCGCCAGCAGCTTGGTGGGCTCCTACGAGCAGTACTTC	CASSLVGSYEQYF
TRBV5-5	NA	TRBD2	14	TRBJ2-7	TGTGCCAGCAGTCAAGGACTAGCCGGGCCCGAGCAGTACTTC	CASSQGLAGPEQYF
TRBV18	NA	NA	13	TRBJ2-7	TGTGCCAGCTCACCGGGCAGCCCCTACGAGCAGTACTTC	CASSPGSPYEQYF
TRBV28	once	TRBD2	15	TRBJ2-1	TGTGCCAGCACCTTTATGCGCGGGACTAGCGCTGAGCAGTTCTTC	CASTFMRGTSAEQFF
TRBV9	NA	TRBD1	14	TRBJ1-2	TGTGCCAGCAGCGTAGTGACAGGGACACCTGGCTACACCTTC	CASSVVTGTPGYTF
TRBV10-1	once	TRBD2	12	TRBJ2-1	TGCGCCAGCAGTGATAATAGCGGGAGTATATTCTTC	CASSDNSGSIFF
TRBV5-5	NA	NA	14	TRBJ2-5	TGTGCCAGCAGCTTGGCCGGGAGAGATGAGACCCAGTACTTC	CASSLAGRDETQYF
TRBV29-1	few	TRBD1	13	TRBJ1-2	TGCAGCGTTGTGAGGGGGCTCTGGGATGGCTACACCTTC	CSVVRGLWDGYTF